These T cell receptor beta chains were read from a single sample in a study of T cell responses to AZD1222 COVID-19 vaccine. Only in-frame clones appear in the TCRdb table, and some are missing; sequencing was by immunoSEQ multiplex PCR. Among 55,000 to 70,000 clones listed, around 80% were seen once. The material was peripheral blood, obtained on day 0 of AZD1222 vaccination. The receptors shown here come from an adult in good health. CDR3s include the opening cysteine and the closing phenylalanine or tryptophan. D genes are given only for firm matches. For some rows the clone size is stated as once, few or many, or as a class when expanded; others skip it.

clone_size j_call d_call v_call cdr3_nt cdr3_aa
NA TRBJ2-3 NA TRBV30 TGTGCCTGGAGCCGGACCCTTTTGAGGCACACAGATACGCAGTATTTT CAWSRTLLRHTDTQYF
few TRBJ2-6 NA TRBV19 TGTGCCAGTAGCGCCGATCCGGGACTGCTCTCTGGGGCCAACGTCCTGACTTTC CASSADPGLLSGANVLTF
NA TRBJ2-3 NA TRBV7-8 TGTGCCAGCAGGGGCTCTCGACCAGATACGCAGTATTTT CASRGSRPDTQYF
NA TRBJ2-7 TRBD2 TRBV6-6 TGTGCCAGCAGTTATACGGGGGGCTACGAGCAGTACTTC CASSYTGGYEQYF
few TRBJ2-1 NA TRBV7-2 TGTGCCAGCAGCTTAGTAGGATGGGGGAGTGAGCAGTTCTTC CASSLVGWGSEQFF
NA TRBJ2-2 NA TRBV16 TGTGCCAGCAGCCAATCGGCCTCAAACACCGGGGAGCTGTTTTTT CASSQSASNTGELFF
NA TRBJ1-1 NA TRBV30 TGTGCCTGGAGTGTATGGGGGCACACTGAAGCTTTCTTT CAWSVWGHTEAFF
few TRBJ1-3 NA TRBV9 TGTGCCAGCAGCGCCGACCCGGGACGTCCAGGGTTAAACACCATATATTTT CASSADPGRPGLNTIYF
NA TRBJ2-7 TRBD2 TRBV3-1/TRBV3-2 TGTGCCAGCAGCCAAGCGCGGGGGGCCTACTACGAGCAGTACTTC CASSQARGAYYEQYF
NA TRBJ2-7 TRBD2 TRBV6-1 TGTGCCAGCAGTGAAGGGACTAGCGGGGGGCAAGAGCAGTACTTC CASSEGTSGGQEQYF
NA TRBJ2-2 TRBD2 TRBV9 TGTGCCAGCAGCGTACTAGCGGGGGGACTCGGGGAGCTGTTTTTT CASSVLAGGLGELFF
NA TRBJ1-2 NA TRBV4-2 TGTGCCAGCAGCCGGGTAGGGGACTATGGCTACACCTTC CASSRVGDYGYTF
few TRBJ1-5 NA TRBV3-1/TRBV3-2 TGTGCCAGCAGCCAAGGTCCAGGGGTCGATCAGCCCCAGCATTTT CASSQGPGVDQPQHF
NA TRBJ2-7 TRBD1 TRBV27 TGTGCCAGCTCTCCTGGGACAGGATACGAGCAGTACTTC CASSPGTGYEQYF
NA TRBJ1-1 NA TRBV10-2 TGCTCAATCCGAGAGGGCACTGAAGCTTTCTTT CSIREGTEAFF
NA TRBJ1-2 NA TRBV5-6 TGTGCCAGCAGCTTGGCAGGTCCTAACTATGGCTACACCTTC CASSLAGPNYGYTF
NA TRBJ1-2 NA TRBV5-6 TGTGCCAGCAGCTATCGGACAGCCCGCTATGGCTACACCTTC CASSYRTARYGYTF
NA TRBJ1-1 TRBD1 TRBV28 TGTGCCAGCTTACCGGGACAGGGGTTCACTGAAGCTTTCTTT CASLPGQGFTEAFF
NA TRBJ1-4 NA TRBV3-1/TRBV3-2 TGTGCCAGCAGCCAACAGGGGAATGGTGAAAAACTGTTTTTT CASSQQGNGEKLFF
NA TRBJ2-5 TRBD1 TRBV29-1 TGCAGCGTTGCCCTTCCGGGACAGGGGACGGAGACCCAGTACTTC CSVALPGQGTETQYF
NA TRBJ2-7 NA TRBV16 TGTGCCAGCAGCCAATACAACGGGGCCTACGAGCAGTACTTC CASSQYNGAYEQYF
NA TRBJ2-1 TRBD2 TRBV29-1 TGCAGCGTGGGGGGGTCCAATGAGCAGTTCTTC CSVGGSNEQFF
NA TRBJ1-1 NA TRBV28 TGTGCCAGCAGGCCCCCGTGGGGGATGGCTTTCTTT CASRPPWGMAFF
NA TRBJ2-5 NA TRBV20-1 TGCAGTGTTTTAGCACAAGAGACCCAGTACTTC CSVLAQETQYF
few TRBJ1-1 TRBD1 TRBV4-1 TGCGCCAGCAGCCACCCCGGGACAGGGAGAACTGAAGCTTTCTTT CASSHPGTGRTEAFF
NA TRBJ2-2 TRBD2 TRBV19 TGTGCCAGTAGTCCTGGGGCGACGGGGGGGCTCCTTAACACCGGGGAGCTGTTTTTT CASSPGATGGLLNTGELFF
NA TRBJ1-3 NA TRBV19 TGTGCCAGTAGTATTTCTTACGGGACCGTCGAGACCTACTATACAAACACCATATATTTT CASSISYGTVETYYTNTIYF
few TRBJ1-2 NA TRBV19 TGTGCCAGTAGTAGAGGATACCAGGGGCAGTATGGCTACACCTTC CASSRGYQGQYGYTF